This T cell receptor (beta chain) derives from a study of early T cells in non-severe SARS-CoV-2 infection. Study-wide background: Bulk RNA from unsorted whole blood was sequenced; chains were unpaired.

Findings of the study overall: Comparison of clonotypes with VDJdb favored anti-spike CD8 responses while missing private and CD4 specificities.

Individual cDNA molecules received unique molecular identifiers during library preparation. TCRdb redid the calling of the 5' RACE reads with MiXCR, one entry per CDR3 protein. The sample includes about 56,000 distinct CDR3 sequences, more than 12% of them seen just once. The V and J ends lost 1 base and 0 bases respectively, with 6 bases between them. The CDR3 loop spans 15 amino acids. Germline loops: CDR1 MGHRA, CDR2 YSYEKL. This clonotype was seen at least ten times. Its antigen is still unknown. Sequences were derived from whole blood, sampled at baseline. The chain has TRBV4-1 and TRBJ1-4; maybe TRBD1 (5 bases). This sequence originates from an adult who was a healthcare worker with PCR-confirmed SARS-CoV-2 infection or an uninfected control (not recorded which). The CDR3 nucleotides are TGCGCCAGCAGCCAAGGACAGTCAACTAATGAAAAACTGTTTTTT. Encoded protein: CASSQGQSTNEKLFF.